The 30 T cell receptor beta chains below all came from one sample that was sequenced in a study of cytomegalovirus exposure and HLA in healthy donors. Amplification used 60 Vbeta primers and 13 Jbeta primers. Using immunoSEQ multiplex PCR, the repertoire was profiled, and TCRdb retains in-frame clones only, with some absent. Among about 160,000 clones listed, nearly 80% were seen once. Specimen: PBMCs. The receptors originated from a woman aged 45-65 years in good health and CMV-seropositive.

This clone was detected a few times. The genes are TRBV9 and TRBJ1-2; 7 nucleotides agree with TRBD1. The V gene end was trimmed by 0 bases and the J gene end by 7 bases; junction bases not matched to a gene: 6. Germline-derived CDR1 and CDR2 are SGDLS and YYNGEE. The CDR3 consists of 14 residues. CDR3 in amino acids: CASSVEDRASGYTF. For the CDR3, the DNA is TGTGCCAGCAGCGTAGAAGACAGGGCGTCTGGCTACACCTTC.

The V and J genes are TRBV29-1 and TRBJ1-2; D is ambiguous. Germline-derived CDR1 and CDR2 are SQVTM and ANQGSEA. V shed 4 bases and J shed 5 bases, with 11 bases lying between them. The CDR3 has 12 residues. CDR3 in amino acids: CSVGIRGYGYTF. DNA of the CDR3: TGCAGCGTTGGAATTCGAGGGTATGGCTACACCTTC.

The chain uses TRBV6-5 and TRBJ1-2; D gene uncertain. The CDR3 is 14 residues long. Trimming stripped 9 bases from V and 4 bases from J, with 18 bases between. Germline-derived CDR1 and CDR2 are MNHEY and SVGAGI. The CDR3 nucleotides read TGTGCCAGTTCCGGGAGAGGAGGGAGCTATGGCTACACCTTC. Translation gives CASSGRGGSYGYTF.

The chain links TRBV4-1 to TRBJ2-6; the D is unclear. There are 15 residues in the CDR3. The germline gives CDR1 MGHRA, CDR2 YSYEKL. V was clipped by 4 bases and J by 1 base, with 8 bases between them. The CDR3, as DNA: TGCGCCAGCAGCCGAGGAGAATCTGGGGCCAACGTCCTGACTTTC. Its protein is CASSRGESGANVLTF.

In its sample, this clone was seen once. The chain joins TRBV7-8 to TRBJ2-1; TRBD2 agrees at 10 bases. The germline V gene encodes CDR1 SGHVS and CDR2 FQNEAQ. After removal of 2 bases from V and 3 bases from J, the junction contained 10 bases not matched to a gene. The length of the CDR3 is 18 residues. In DNA form, the CDR3 reads TGTGCCAGCAGCTTATTGAGCGGGGGGGCGGGTCTCTACAATGAGCAGTTCTTC. It translates to CASSLLSGGAGLYNEQFF.

The chain employs TRBV13 and TRBJ2-7, with unresolved D. In germline, CDR1 is PRHDT, CDR2 FYEKMQ (reference sequence). The V end was cut by 0 bases, the J end by 5 bases, with 14 bases between. The CDR3 is 15 amino acids. CDR3 region: CASSLGGRPADEQYF. For the CDR3, the DNA is TGTGCCAGCAGCTTAGGTGGGCGCCCGGCCGACGAGCAGTACTTC.

V and J are TRBV29-1 and TRBJ2-1, with 8 bases fitting TRBD2. The CDR3 has 17 amino acids. CDR1 and CDR2 from the germline V gene are SQVTM and ANQGSEA. V trimming: 4 bases; J trimming: 4 bases; junction bases outside the gene matches: 15. CDR3 region: CSVGGSSGAGDYNEQFF. The CDR3 DNA reads TGCAGCGTTGGTGGCAGCTCAGGAGCGGGGGATTACAATGAGCAGTTCTTC.

The V gene is TRBV5-4, the J gene TRBJ1-2; 9 bases align to TRBD1. From germline, CDR1 is SGHNT and CDR2 YYREEE (reference sequence). The length of the CDR3 is 14 residues. J was trimmed by 2 bases and V by 4 bases; bases with no gene match: 3. The CDR3 reads CASSLGTGNYGYTF. In DNA, the CDR3 is TGTGCCAGCAGCCTGGGGACAGGGAACTATGGCTACACCTTC.

The chain combines TRBV5-6 with TRBJ2-5; TRBD1 matches 8 bases. Trimming removed 5 bases from V and 7 bases from J; junction bases left unmatched: 10. CDR3 size: 14 residues. The V gene's germline CDR1 is SGHDT and CDR2 YYEEEE. Here the CDR3 reads CASRPRGRDGTQYF. CDR3 nucleotide sequence: TGTGCCAGCAGACCCAGGGGGCGAGACGGGACCCAGTACTTC.

The chain combines TRBV5-1 with TRBJ2-3, with 7 bases aligning to TRBD1. V shed 0 bases and J 0 bases; nucleotides not matched to a gene: 1. Germline CDR1 reads SGHRS; CDR2 reads YFSETQ. The CDR3 contains 15 residues. The CDR3 protein is CASSLGQGSTDTQYF. The CDR3 nucleotides are TGCGCCAGCAGCTTGGGACAGGGTAGCACAGATACGCAGTATTTT.

This sequence joins TRBV11-2 and TRBJ2-7, with 8 bases that match TRBD2. The CDR3 totals 18 residues. The V gene's germline CDR1 is SGHAT and CDR2 FQNNGV. V dropped 1 base and J dropped 1; count of bases not matched to a gene: 12. The CDR3 protein is CASSLAPAGGAGSYEQYF. Here the CDR3 DNA reads TGTGCCAGCAGCTTAGCTCCGGCGGGGGGCGCCGGATCCTACGAGCAGTACTTC.

V gene TRBV6-1 combines with J gene TRBJ2-5; D is possibly TRBD2 (5 bases). V was clipped by 5 bases and J by 5 bases, with 18 bases between them. Germline values: CDR1 MNHNS, CDR2 SASEGT. The CDR3 length is 15 residues. This CDR3 is CASSTTGSKTETQYF. CDR3 coding DNA: TGTGCCAGCAGTACGACGGGATCCAAGACGGAGACCCAGTACTTC.

Worth noting for this clone: A junction boundary mismatches the germline segment, possibly from a read error. The chain is built from TRBV2 and TRBJ1-5, with TRBD1 matching 10 bases. This CDR3 has 13 amino acids. CDR1 and CDR2 (germline): SNHLY, FYNNEI. CDR3 in amino acids: CASRGTGATPWYF. The CDR3 DNA reads TGTGCCAGCAGAGGGACAGGGGCCACCCCCTGGTATTTT.

The V and J genes are TRBV9 and TRBJ2-7, with 7 bases aligning to TRBD1. From germline, CDR1 is SGDLS and CDR2 YYNGEE. CDR3 length: 16 amino acids. V lost 4 bases and J lost 0; bases outside the gene matches: 10. The CDR3 is CASSPPPGGVSYEQYF. The CDR3 nucleotides are TGTGCCAGCAGCCCACCTCCAGGGGGTGTCTCCTACGAGCAGTACTTC.

The chain recombines TRBV5-8 with TRBJ2-7, with TRBD2 as a possible D gene (7 bases). Germline CDR1 is SGHTS and CDR2 is YDEGEE. Trimming shortened V by 6 bases and J by 7 bases, and 26 bases separated the two germline ends. The CDR3 has 16 amino acids. The DNA of the CDR3 is TGTGCCAGCAACTGGGGGGGGCTAGCGGAACCGTCGGAGCAGTACTTC. It yields the protein CASNWGGLAEPSEQYF. The variable domain in full, completed from reference TRBV5-8 and TRBJ2-7, reads EAGVTQSPTHLIKTRGQQATLRCSPISGHTSVYWYQQALGLGLQFLLWYDEGEERNRGNFPPRFSGRQFPNYSSELNVNALELEDSALYLCASNWGGLAEPSEQYFGPGTRLTVT.

The chain carries TRBV28 and TRBJ2-3, with TRBD2 matching 7 bases. Per the germline V gene, CDR1 is MDHEN and CDR2 is SYDVKM. The CDR3 extends over 15 amino acids. Trimming removed 5 bases from V and 5 bases from J; junction bases left unmatched: 10. The CDR3 nucleotides read TGTGCCAGCAGTCCGCGGGGGACGCCCCTAGATACGCAGTATTTT. It translates to CASSPRGTPLDTQYF.

The rearrangement uses TRBV2 and TRBJ1-6; 9 nucleotides match TRBD1. The CDR3 spans 16 residues. V dropped 2 bases and J dropped 7; count of bases not matched to a gene: 6. CDR1 is SNHLY and CDR2 is FYNNEI in the germline V gene. DNA for the CDR3: TGTGCCAGCAGTGAAAGGGGGACAGGGATAAATTCACCCCTCCACTTT. It codes for CASSERGTGINSPLHF. Combining the CDR3 with reference TRBV2 and TRBJ1-6 gives the whole variable domain EPEVTQTPSHQVTQMGQEVILRCVPISNHLYFYWYRQILGQKVEFLVSFYNNEISEKSEIFDDQFSVERPDGSNFTLKIRSTKLEDSAMYFCASSERGTGINSPLHFGNGTRLTVT.

CDR3 nucleotide sequence: TGTGCCAGCAGCTTAGTAGGTCGGACTAAAAACACCGGGGAGCTGTTTTTT. This translates into CASSLVGRTKNTGELFF. The genes are TRBV7-2 and TRBJ2-2, with a weak D call TRBD2 (6 bases). This CDR3 region has 17 residues. Per the germline V gene, CDR1 is SGHTA and CDR2 is FQGNSA. V lost 1 base and J 2 bases, leaving 14 bases between the germline ends.

The chain recombines TRBV2 with TRBJ2-7; D may be TRBD1 (6 bases). V was clipped by 7 bases and J by 2 bases, with 12 bases between them. Germline CDR1 and CDR2: SNHLY and FYNNEI. The CDR3 is made up of 13 amino acids. CDR3 region: CASKRQATYEQYF. In DNA, the CDR3 is TGTGCCAGCAAGAGACAGGCTACCTACGAGCAGTACTTC.

This chain connects TRBV2 to TRBJ1-2; 8 nucleotides align to TRBD1. Germline V gene data show CDR1 as SNHLY and CDR2 as FYNNEI. The CDR3 runs to 13 residues. Trimming removed 2 bases from V and 8 bases from J; junction bases left unmatched: 4. The CDR3 nucleotides are TGTGCCAGCAGTGAACAGGGGGCGCGGGGCTACACCTTC. It is translated as CASSEQGARGYTF.

The rearrangement joins TRBV6-6 to TRBJ2-7, with 8 bases that match TRBD1. The germline V gene has CDR1 MNHNY and CDR2 SVGAGI (reference sequence). J lost 2 bases, V lost 5 bases, and 5 bases had no gene match. The CDR3 extends over 14 amino acids. Here the CDR3 DNA reads TGTGCCAGCAGTAAAACAGGGGGGACCTACGAGCAGTACTTC. As protein: CASSKTGGTYEQYF.

The rearrangement links TRBV28 to TRBJ2-7, with D perhaps TRBD1 (5 bases). V was clipped by 7 bases and J by 4 bases, with 17 bases between them. This CDR3 spans 14 amino acids. The germline V gene has CDR1 MDHEN and CDR2 SYDVKM. CDR3 in DNA: TGTGCCAGCACCCAACTGACAGAGAGATACGAGCAGTACTTC. This encodes CASTQLTERYEQYF.

This chain links TRBV2 with TRBJ2-7; D is possibly TRBD2 (6 bases). Per the germline V gene, CDR1 is SNHLY and CDR2 is FYNNEI. The V end was cut by 6 bases, the J end by 3 bases, with 12 bases between. The length of the CDR3 is 13 residues. The CDR3 region is CASSSGGNYEQYF. The CDR3 region has the DNA TGTGCCAGCAGCTCTGGGGGGAACTACGAGCAGTACTTC.

This clone was detected only a few times. The V call is TRBV25-1, the J call TRBJ2-1, with TRBD1 matching 10 bases. Germline V gene data show CDR1 as MGHDK and CDR2 as SYGVNS. V lost 8 bases, J lost 7 bases, and 11 bases stayed unmatched. This CDR3 contains 15 residues. The DNA for the CDR3 is TGTGCCAGCCCCAGGGACAGGGGTCGAGTGAATGAGCAGTTCTTC. This sequence encodes CASPRDRGRVNEQFF. The complete variable domain, with remaining parts taken from reference TRBV25-1 and TRBJ2-1, reads EADIYQTPRYLVIGTGKKITLECSQTMGHDKMYWYQQDPGMELHLIHYSYGVNSTEKGDLSSESTVSRIRTEHFPLTLESARPSHTSQYLCASPRDRGRVNEQFFGPGTRLTVL.

This clone was detected only a few times. The chain carries TRBV5-6 and TRBJ2-3; 11 nucleotides agree with TRBD2. The V and J ends lost 4 bases and 7 bases, in that order; junction bases with no gene match: 11. The CDR3 extends over 16 amino acids. Germline V gene data show CDR1 as SGHDT and CDR2 as YYEEEE. CDR3 amino acids: CASSLGIAGGRYTQYF. For the CDR3, the DNA is TGTGCCAGCAGCCTCGGAATAGCGGGGGGGCGGTATACGCAGTATTTT.

This chain joins TRBV10-3 and TRBJ1-1, with 9 nucleotides matching TRBD1. The ends lost 5 bases at V and 4 bases at J; junction bases unmatched: 5. CDR1 is ENHRY and CDR2 is SYGVKD in the germline V gene. The CDR3 sequence is 14 residues long. CDR3 residues: CAISPGQGGTEAFF. In DNA, the CDR3 is TGTGCCATCAGTCCGGGACAGGGTGGCACTGAAGCTTTCTTT.

The chain combines TRBV5-6 with TRBJ2-2, with 9 nucleotides matching TRBD2. The CDR3 contains 18 residues. Germline CDR1 reads SGHDT; CDR2 reads YYEEEE. The trim removed 0 bases at V and 1 base at J, leaving 7 bases unmatched. The CDR3 region is CASSLVLAGALNTGELFF. CDR3 coding DNA: TGTGCCAGCAGCTTGGTGTTAGCGGGGGCCTTGAACACCGGGGAGCTGTTTTTT.

V gene TRBV19 combines with J gene TRBJ2-7; 9 bases line up with TRBD1. V shed 8 bases, J shed 2 bases, and the junction held 7 bases outside the gene matches. This CDR3 has 14 amino acids. Germline CDR1 and CDR2: LNHDA and SQIVND (reference sequence). Here the CDR3 DNA reads TGTGCCAGTCGAAGGACAGGGGACCCCTACGAGCAGTACTTC. Amino acids: CASRRTGDPYEQYF. Based on the CDR3 plus reference TRBV19 and TRBJ2-7, the full variable domain is DGGITQSPKYLFRKEGQNVTLSCEQNLNHDAMYWYRQDPGQGLRLIYYSQIVNDFQKGDIAEGYSVSREKKESFPLTVTSAQKNPTAFYLCASRRTGDPYEQYFGPGTRLTVT.

The rearrangement links TRBV7-2 to TRBJ1-4, with 7 bases fitting TRBD1. J lost 8 bases, V lost 4 bases, and 1 base had no gene match. The CDR3 is made up of 12 amino acids. The V gene's germline CDR1 is SGHTA and CDR2 FQGNSA. The CDR3 nucleotides read TGTGCCAGCAGCTGGGACAGAGAAAAACTGTTTTTT. Amino acid sequence: CASSWDREKLFF.

This clone came up a few times. The chain joins TRBV5-1 to TRBJ2-7; D perhaps matches TRBD2 (5 bases). The germline gives CDR1 SGHRS, CDR2 YFSETQ. This CDR3 is built from 14 residues. Trimming removed 4 bases from V and 3 bases from J, with 14 bases in between. This chain's CDR3 is CASSRTGNDYEQYF. As DNA, the CDR3 is TGCGCCAGCAGCCGTACCGGGAACGACTACGAGCAGTACTTC.